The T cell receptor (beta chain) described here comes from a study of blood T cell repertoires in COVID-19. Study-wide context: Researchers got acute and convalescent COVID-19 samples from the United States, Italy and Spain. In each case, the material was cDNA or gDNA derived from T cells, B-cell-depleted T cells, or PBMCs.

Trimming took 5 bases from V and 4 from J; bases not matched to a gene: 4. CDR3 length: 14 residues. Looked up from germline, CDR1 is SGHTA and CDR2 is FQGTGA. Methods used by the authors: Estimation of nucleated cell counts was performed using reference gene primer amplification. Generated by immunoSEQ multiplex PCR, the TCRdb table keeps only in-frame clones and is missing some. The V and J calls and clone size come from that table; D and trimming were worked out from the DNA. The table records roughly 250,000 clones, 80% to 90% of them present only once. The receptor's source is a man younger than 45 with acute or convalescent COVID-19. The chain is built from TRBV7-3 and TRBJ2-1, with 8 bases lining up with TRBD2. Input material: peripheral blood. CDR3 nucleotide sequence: TGTGCCAGCAGCGAATCGGGGGGGTACAATGAGCAGTTCTTC. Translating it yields CASSESGGYNEQFF.